Sequencing of this T cell receptor (beta chain) was carried out in a study of early T cells in non-severe SARS-CoV-2 infection. The TCR library protocol attached unique molecular identifiers to the individual cDNA molecules. One entry per CDR3 protein, called by TCRdb with MiXCR from the 5' RACE reads. The table has roughly 61,000 distinct CDR3 sequences, roughly an eighth seen once; the top ten hold approximately 9.4%. Only a few counts were recorded for this clonotype. The V end lost 6 bases, the J end lost 0 bases, and 9 bases lay between the germline ends. The germline V gene has CDR1 DFQATT and CDR2 SNEGSKA (reference sequence). This CDR3 contains 13 residues.

The source is an adult who was a healthcare worker with PCR-confirmed SARS-CoV-2 infection or an uninfected control (not recorded which). V is TRBV20-1 and J is TRBJ1-3; D gene uncertain. The sequencing here drew on whole blood, taken at baseline. CDR3 protein: CSALTYSGNTIYF. CDR3 nucleotide sequence: TGCAGTGCCCTGACCTACTCTGGAAACACCATATATTTT.